The T cell receptor (beta chain) described here comes from a study of identical twins. TCRdb re-called the 5' RACE reads through MiXCR, storing one row per CDR3 protein. The sample lists roughly 720,000 distinct CDR3 sequences, around a sixth occurring once. These same data were also listed under a study on T cells expressing NK-cell markers.

This sequence originates from a young woman in good health. The source material was PBMCs.

CDR3 sequence (DNA): TGTGCCAGCAGCCAGTTCCGGGAGACCCAGTACTTC. It yields the protein CASSQFRETQYF. The chain links TRBV14 to TRBJ2-5; D call uncertain. Germline CDR1 SGHDN, CDR2 FVKESK. The V end was cut by 3 bases, the J end by 5 bases, with 7 bases between. The CDR3 consists of 12 residues.